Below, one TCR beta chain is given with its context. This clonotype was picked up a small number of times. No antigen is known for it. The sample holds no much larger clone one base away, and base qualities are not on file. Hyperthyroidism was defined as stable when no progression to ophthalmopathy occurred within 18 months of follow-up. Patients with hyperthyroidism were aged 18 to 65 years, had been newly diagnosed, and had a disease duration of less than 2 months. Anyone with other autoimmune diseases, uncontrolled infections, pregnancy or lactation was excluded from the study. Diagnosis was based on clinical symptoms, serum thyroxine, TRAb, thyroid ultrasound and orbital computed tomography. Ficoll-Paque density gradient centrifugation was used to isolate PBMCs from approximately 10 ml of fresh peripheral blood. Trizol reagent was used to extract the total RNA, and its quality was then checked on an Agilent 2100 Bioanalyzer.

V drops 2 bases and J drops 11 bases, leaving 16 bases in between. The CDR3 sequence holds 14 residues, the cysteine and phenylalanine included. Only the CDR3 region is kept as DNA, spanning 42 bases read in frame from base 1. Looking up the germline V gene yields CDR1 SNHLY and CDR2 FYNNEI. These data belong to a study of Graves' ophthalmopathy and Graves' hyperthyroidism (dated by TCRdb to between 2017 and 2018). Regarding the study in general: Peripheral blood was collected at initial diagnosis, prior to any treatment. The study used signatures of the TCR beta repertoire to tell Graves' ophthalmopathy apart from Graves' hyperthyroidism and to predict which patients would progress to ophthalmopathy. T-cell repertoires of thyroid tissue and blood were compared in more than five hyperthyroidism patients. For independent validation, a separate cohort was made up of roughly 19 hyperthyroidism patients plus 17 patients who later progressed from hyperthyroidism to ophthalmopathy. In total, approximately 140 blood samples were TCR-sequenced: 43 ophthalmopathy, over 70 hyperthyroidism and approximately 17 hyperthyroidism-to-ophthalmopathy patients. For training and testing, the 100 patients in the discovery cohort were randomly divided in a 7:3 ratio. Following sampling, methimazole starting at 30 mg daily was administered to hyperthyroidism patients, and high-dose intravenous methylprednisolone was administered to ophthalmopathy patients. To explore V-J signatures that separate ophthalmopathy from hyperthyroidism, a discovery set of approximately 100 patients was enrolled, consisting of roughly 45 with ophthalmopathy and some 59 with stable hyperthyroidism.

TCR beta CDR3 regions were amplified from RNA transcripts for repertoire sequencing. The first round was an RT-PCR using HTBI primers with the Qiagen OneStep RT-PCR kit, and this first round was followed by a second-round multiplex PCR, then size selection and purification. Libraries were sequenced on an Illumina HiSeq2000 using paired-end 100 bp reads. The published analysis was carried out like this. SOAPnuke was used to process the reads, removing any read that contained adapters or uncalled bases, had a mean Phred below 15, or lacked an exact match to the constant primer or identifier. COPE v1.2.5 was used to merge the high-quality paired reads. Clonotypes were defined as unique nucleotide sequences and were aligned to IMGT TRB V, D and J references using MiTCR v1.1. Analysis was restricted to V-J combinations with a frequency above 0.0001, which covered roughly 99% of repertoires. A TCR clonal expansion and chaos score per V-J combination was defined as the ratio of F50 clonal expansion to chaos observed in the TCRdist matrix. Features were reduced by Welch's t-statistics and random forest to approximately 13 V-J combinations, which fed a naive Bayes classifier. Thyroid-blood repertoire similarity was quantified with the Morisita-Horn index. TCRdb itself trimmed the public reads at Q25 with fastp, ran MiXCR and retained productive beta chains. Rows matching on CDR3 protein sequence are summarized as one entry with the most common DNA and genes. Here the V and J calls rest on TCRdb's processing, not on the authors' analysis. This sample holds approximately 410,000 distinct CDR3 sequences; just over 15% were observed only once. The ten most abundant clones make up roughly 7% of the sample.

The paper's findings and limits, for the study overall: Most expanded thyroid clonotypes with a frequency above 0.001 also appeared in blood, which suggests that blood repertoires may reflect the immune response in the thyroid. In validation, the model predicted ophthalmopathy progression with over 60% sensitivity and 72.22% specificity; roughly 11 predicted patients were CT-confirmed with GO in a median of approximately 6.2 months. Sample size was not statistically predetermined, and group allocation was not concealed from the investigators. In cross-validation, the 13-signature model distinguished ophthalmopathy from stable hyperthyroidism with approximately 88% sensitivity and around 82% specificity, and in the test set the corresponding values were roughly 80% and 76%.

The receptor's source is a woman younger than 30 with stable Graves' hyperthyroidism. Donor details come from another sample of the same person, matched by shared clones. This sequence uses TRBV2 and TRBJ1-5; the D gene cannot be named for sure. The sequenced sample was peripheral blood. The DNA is TGTGCCAGCAGTGAACGGGAGACCGTCTGGTCCCAGCATTTT. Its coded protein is CASSERETVWSQHF.